The source of this T cell receptor (beta chain) is a study of CD8 T cells in Susac syndrome (dated by TCRdb to about 2019). Regarding the research as a whole: Whether CD8+ T cell activation and differentiation in Susac syndrome was antigen driven was tested using repertoire sequencing. CD8+ T cell repertoire clonality was compared between about 12 healthy donors, approximately 14 Susac syndrome patients and 15 or so multiple sclerosis patients. Overall study outcomes, separate from this receptor: The study acknowledged that relatively few individuals were included in the TCR sequencing and HLA analysis.

Peripheral blood CD8+ and CD4+ T cells from healthy donors, Susac syndrome patients and multiple sclerosis patients were profiled by high-throughput TCR beta sequencing. The multiple sclerosis controls were treatment-naive patients whose relapsing-remitting disease, either stable or active, fulfilled the revised McDonald criteria. Bulk CD8+ and CD4+ T cells were purified by magnetic negative isolation, while CD8+ TEMRA cells were enriched using FACS. Blood was collected in EDTA tubes and processed within 24 hours, with PBMCs isolated through density gradient centrifugation. PBMCs intended for TCR sequencing were cryopreserved in liquid nitrogen and were subsequently thawed in a 37 degrees C water bath. The sorted or isolated CD4+, CD8+ and CD8+ TEMRA cells had a purity of 90% or higher. RNA was extracted using the RNeasy kit, and about 0.5 to 1 microgram was reverse transcribed with random hexamers. The immunoSEQ multiplex PCR assay, which covers 54 Vbeta and 13 Jbeta segments, was used to amplify TCR beta CDR3 regions. PCR amplification bias was corrected using a synthetic template baseline for primer optimization and computational correction. Per the authors' processing: Only productive sequences were kept, with reads annotated to V, D and J genes according to IMGT and analyzed in immunoSEQ Analyzer. Clonality was computed as one minus Shannon entropy normalized by log2 of the number of productive unique sequences. For each patient and control, public and private clones were evaluated within the 100 most prevalent clones. Clones were defined as Susac-specific when absent from the healthy and MS cohorts, from approximately 1,100 published viral clones and from other ImmuneACCESS disease sequences. Clones were called with MiXCR by TCRdb after fastp trimmed the public reads at Q25, and only in-frame beta chains were retained. Rows matching on CDR3 protein sequence are summarized as one entry with the most common DNA and genes. Here the V and J calls rest on TCRdb's processing, not on the authors' analysis. The sample table contains some 200,000 distinct CDR3 sequences; only one count was recorded for 90% to 95% of them. About 0.15% of the sample lies in the top ten.

Looking up the germline V gene yields CDR1 SGHDT and CDR2 YYEEEE. Here V drops 4 bases and J drops 3 bases, and the junction holds 13 bases not matched to any gene. Its CDR3 holds 18 amino acids, cysteine through phenylalanine. Only the CDR3 DNA stays, 54 bases, in frame from base 1. To note about this clonotype: Its antigen remains unidentified. Per-base qualities were not stored, and no clone one base away is much larger.

Input material: CD8+ T cells from PBMCs. The clonotype comes from a human donor with multiple sclerosis. Recombination connected TRBV5-6 to TRBJ2-7; 13 middle bases align to TRBD2. The base sequence is TGTGCCAGCAGCCCAGGACTAGCGGGAGACGGGCCTGACTACGAGCAGTACTTC. It codes for CASSPGLAGDGPDYEQYF. The reference TRBV5-6 and TRBJ2-7 proteins fill in what lies around the CDR3, so the full variable domain reads DAGVTQSPTHLIKTRGQQVTLRCSPKSGHDTVSWYQQALGQGPQFIFQYYEEEERQRGNFPDRFSGHQFPNYSSELNVNALLLGDSALYLCASSPGLAGDGPDYEQYFGPGTRLTVT.